This TCR beta chain was obtained from a study of monozygotic twins with cystic fibrosis. Study-wide findings and caveats: Low clonality (median about 0.0095) suggested a mostly naive repertoire. Co-twins had the most similar V usage for 13 of 16 pairs, J for 8. Shared CDR3 numbers were not associated with age, concordance or severity. Monozygotic CF twins shared more identical nucleotide clonotypes than unrelated patients.

The protocol was immunoSEQ multiplex PCR, while the TCRdb copy is restricted to in-frame clones and leaves out a portion. This table has roughly 35,000 clones, 84% appearing once. Germline V gene sequence: CDR1 MNHEY, CDR2 SVGAGI. The CDR3 extends over 13 amino acids. V was shortened by 1 base and J by 7 bases, with 10 bases between the two germline ends. Turning to this clone: Its matching antigen is unknown.

This chain uses TRBV6-5 with TRBJ1-2; D not resolved. The source is a girl aged 2 to 9 with cystic fibrosis. The sample was blood. The CDR3 loop is CASSYYATGGYTF. The CDR3 coding sequence is TGTGCCAGCAGTTACTACGCAACTGGTGGCTACACCTTC.